This T cell receptor (beta chain) stems from a study of blood T cell repertoires in COVID-19 (dated by TCRdb to about 2020). For the study in its entirety: The collaborator samples originated in the United States, Italy and Spain and spanned the acute and convalescent phases of COVID-19. The samples were drawn from the first 160 participants of the ongoing ImmuneRACE study and from over 950 subjects provided by 6 global collaborators. The sample metadata nearly always contained a de-identified subject ID, COVID-19 status, age in years and sex. HLA class I and class II types, where available, came from metadata supplied by the sample provider rather than from assay-based typing. The material from the prospective study consisted of cDNA or gDNA derived from T cells, B-cell-depleted T cells, or PBMCs. Subjects who had been exposed to COVID-19, were actively infected with it, or had recovered from it provided the deeply sampled blood TCRbeta repertoires that made up the dataset. A freely available public database, intended as a resource for researchers studying the immune response to SARS-CoV-2, is where the repertoires were released. The study at large found these results: The quantity of clinical and demographic metadata differed by source and by participant and was supplied without curation.

Cut back by 2 bases and 4 bases, the V and J ends lie 2 bases apart. The germline V gene supplies CDR1 SGHRS and CDR2 YFSETQ. Including cysteine and phenylalanine, the CDR3 has 11 amino acids. Left in the record is the CDR3 DNA by itself, 33 bases read in frame from the first base. Collaborating institutions collected whole blood in K2EDTA tubes following their own protocols. For TCRbeta analysis, collaborator samples were shipped as frozen whole blood, as isolated PBMCs, or as DNA extracted from either sample type. TCRbeta CDR3 regions were amplified from genomic DNA by means of the immunoSEQ Assay, a bias-controlled multiplex PCR. Per the source publication's procedure: The number of nucleated cells in each sample was estimated by amplification of reference gene primers within the assay. To quantify the absolute abundance of each unique TCRbeta CDR3 rearrangement, sequence reads were collapsed and filtered. For each sample, productive Simpson clonality was calculated by taking the square root of Simpson's diversity index across productive rearrangements. TCRdb limited this immuneACCESS table to in-frame rearrangements with V and J called. A share of clones is missing; checked studies link under half to unresolved V genes, and the rest is unexplained. From that table come the V and J calls and clone size; the DNA was used to work out D and trimming. The sample includes tens of thousands of clones, with 80% to 85% observed a single time. The biggest ten clones account for around a tenth of the sample.

About this clone itself: What this receptor recognizes is not known. There are no base qualities to consult, and no much larger clone falls within one base.

The sample consisted of peripheral blood. The chain couples TRBV5-1 to TRBJ2-3; the D gene cannot be named for sure. This TCR was recovered from a human donor in a cohort sampled during active COVID-19. In nucleotides, the sequence is TGCGCCAGCAGCTTCGCAGATACGCAGTATTTT. Translated, this gives CASSFADTQYF.